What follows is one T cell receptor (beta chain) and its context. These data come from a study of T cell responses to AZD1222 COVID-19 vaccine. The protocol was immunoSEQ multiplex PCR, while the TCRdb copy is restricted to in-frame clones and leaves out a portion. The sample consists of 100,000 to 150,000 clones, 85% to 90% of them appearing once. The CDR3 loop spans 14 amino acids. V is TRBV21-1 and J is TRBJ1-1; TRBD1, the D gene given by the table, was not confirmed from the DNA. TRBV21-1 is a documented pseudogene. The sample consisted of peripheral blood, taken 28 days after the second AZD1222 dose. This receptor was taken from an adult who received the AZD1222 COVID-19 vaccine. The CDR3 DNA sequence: TGTGCCAGCAGCAAAGACAGGGGAGTCACTGAAGCTTTCTTT. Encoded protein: CASSKDRGVTEAFF.